This T cell receptor (beta chain) was recovered during a study of TIL therapy for anti-PD-1-resistant metastatic lung cancer. This sample's time point: pre-treatment sample, taken before nivolumab and TIL therapy. Tumor tissue came from excised metastases, mostly pleural nodules or supraclavicular lymph nodes. Progressing patients received lymphodepletion, expanded TIL infusion and IL-2. Study-wide points: Many TIL product clones were absent from baseline tumor, suggesting clonal contraction.

Worth noting for this clone: Its antigen is unidentified.

V lost 1 base and J lost 2, with 16 bases in between. The CDR3 loop spans 16 amino acids. CDR1 is SGHRS, CDR2 YFSETQ, per germline. Sequencing used immunoSEQ v3. The assay was immunoSEQ multiplex PCR, and TCRdb's table has in-frame clones only and misses some. In the table there are roughly 92,000 clones, roughly 65% of which are singletons. This material consisted of tumor tissue, taken at baseline. The chain is built from TRBV5-1 and TRBJ2-7; D is tentatively TRBD1 or TRBD2 (5 bases each). The receptor was derived from a person aged 25 to 79 with non-small cell lung cancer. The CDR3 is CASSLIPRDPTYEQYF. In DNA, the CDR3 is TGCGCCAGCAGCTTGATTCCCCGGGACCCTACCTACGAGCAGTACTTC. Drawing the rest from reference TRBV5-1 and TRBJ2-7, the complete variable domain is KAGVTQTPRYLIKTRGQQVTLSCSPISGHRSVSWYQQTPGQGLQFLFEYFSETQRNKGNFPGRFSGRQFSNSRSEMNVSTLELGDSALYLCASSLIPRDPTYEQYFGPGTRLTVT.